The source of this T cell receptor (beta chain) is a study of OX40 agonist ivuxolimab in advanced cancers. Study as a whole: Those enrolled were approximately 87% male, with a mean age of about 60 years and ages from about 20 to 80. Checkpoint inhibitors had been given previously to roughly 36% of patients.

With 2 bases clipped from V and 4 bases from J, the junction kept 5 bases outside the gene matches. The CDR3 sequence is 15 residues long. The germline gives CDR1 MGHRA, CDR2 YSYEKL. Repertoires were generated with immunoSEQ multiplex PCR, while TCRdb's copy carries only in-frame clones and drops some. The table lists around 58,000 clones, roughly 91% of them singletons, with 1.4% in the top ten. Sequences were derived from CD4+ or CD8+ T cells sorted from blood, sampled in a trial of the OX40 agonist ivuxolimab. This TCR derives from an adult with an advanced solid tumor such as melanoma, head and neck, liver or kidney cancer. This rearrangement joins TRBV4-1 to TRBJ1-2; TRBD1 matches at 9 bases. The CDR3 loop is CASSQRDREAYGYTF. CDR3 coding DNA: TGCGCCAGCAGCCAAAGGGACAGGGAGGCCTATGGCTACACCTTC.